The sequence of this T cell receptor (beta chain) was determined in a study of blood T cell repertoires in COVID-19 (dated by TCRdb to the early 2020s). Looking at the study overall: Collaborator samples came from the United States, Italy and Spain and covered acute and convalescent phases of COVID-19. The material from the prospective study consisted of cDNA or gDNA derived from T cells, B-cell-depleted T cells, or PBMCs. Deeply sampled blood TCRbeta repertoires from subjects exposed to, actively infected with, or recovered from COVID-19 were included in the dataset. The repertoires were released in a freely available public database intended as a resource for research on the immune response to SARS-CoV-2. Samples were obtained from the ongoing ImmuneRACE study (first 160 participants) and from 950 to 1,500 subjects provided by 6 global collaborators. The sample metadata nearly always contained a de-identified subject ID, COVID-19 status, age in years and sex. Where available, HLA class I and class II types were taken from metadata supplied by the sample provider and were not determined by assay-based typing.

Paper-wide results and their limitations: The quantity of clinical and demographic metadata differed by source and by participant and was supplied without curation.

Participants in the prospective study were aged roughly 18 to 100 years, lived in 20 to 25 United States geographic areas, and enrolled through a virtual design. To assign participants to cohorts, the prospective study relied on clinical history that participants themselves reported in a screening survey and a study questionnaire. ImmuneRACE Cohort 3 recovered participants were defined by two consecutive negative NP/OP PCR tests, healthcare professional clearance, or symptom resolution. In the prospective study, whole blood, serum and a nasopharyngeal or oropharyngeal swab were collected from each participant by mobile phlebotomists. Prospective study participants could optionally give additional blood draws and questionnaires over an approximately two-month period. Before DNA extraction, blood samples from the prospective study were shipped at room temperature or frozen. On this clone itself: What antigen it recognizes has not been identified. Base qualities are not at hand, and no much larger clone is one base apart.

The immunoSEQ Assay, a bias-controlled multiplex PCR, was used to amplify TCRbeta CDR3 regions from genomic DNA. On the authors' methods: Within the assay, amplification of reference gene primers was used to estimate how many nucleated cells each sample contained. To quantify the absolute abundance of each unique TCRbeta CDR3 rearrangement, sequence reads were collapsed and filtered. For each sample, productive Simpson clonality was calculated by taking the square root of Simpson's diversity index across productive rearrangements. The table was pulled from immuneACCESS by TCRdb, which kept in-frame rearrangements only. Such tables lose some clones; where checked, under half of the loss comes from unresolved V genes, and the rest has no known cause. That table supplies the V and J calls and clone size; D and trimming were determined from the DNA. Here the sample has about 370,000 clones; 75% to 90% occur a single time. Around 1% of the sample is taken by the ten largest.

The germline V gene (reference sequence) gives CDR1 as LNHNV and CDR2 as YYDKDF. From the cysteine up to the phenylalanine, the CDR3 has a length of 12 residues. Kept here is only the CDR3 DNA, which spans 36 bases and is read in frame from base 1. V lost 4 bases and J lost 7 bases, and the count of bases not matched to a germline gene is 2. The origin of this receptor is a man aged 18 to 30 who had recovered from COVID-19. Recombination joined TRBV15 with TRBJ1-1; TRBD1 aligns with 8 central bases. Sequenced: PBMCs or T cells enriched from blood (not recorded which). The CDR3 protein is CATSIQGVEAFF. The nucleotide sequence reads as follows: TGTGCCACCAGCATACAGGGGGTTGAAGCTTTCTTT.